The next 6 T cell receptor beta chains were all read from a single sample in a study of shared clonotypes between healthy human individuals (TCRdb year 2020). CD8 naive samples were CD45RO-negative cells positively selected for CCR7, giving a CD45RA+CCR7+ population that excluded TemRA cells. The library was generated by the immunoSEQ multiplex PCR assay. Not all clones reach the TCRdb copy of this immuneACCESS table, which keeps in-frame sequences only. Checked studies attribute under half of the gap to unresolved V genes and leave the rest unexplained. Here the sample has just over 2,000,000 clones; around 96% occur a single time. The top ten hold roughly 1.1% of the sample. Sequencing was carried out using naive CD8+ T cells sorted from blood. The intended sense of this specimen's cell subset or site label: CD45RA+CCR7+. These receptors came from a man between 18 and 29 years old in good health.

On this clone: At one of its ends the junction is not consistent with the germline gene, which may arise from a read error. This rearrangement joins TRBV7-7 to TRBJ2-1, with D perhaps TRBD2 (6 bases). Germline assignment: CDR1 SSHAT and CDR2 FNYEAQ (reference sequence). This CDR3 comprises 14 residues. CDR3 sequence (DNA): TGTGCTAGCAGCCAGGGACTTGGAGACAATGAGCAGTTCTTC. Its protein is CASSQGLGDNEQFF.

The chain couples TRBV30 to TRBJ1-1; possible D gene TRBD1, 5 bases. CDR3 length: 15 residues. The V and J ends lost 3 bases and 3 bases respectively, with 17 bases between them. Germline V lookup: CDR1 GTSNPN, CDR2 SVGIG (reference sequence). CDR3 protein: CAWSGGRGMYTEAFF. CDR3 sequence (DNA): TGTGCCTGGAGCGGGGGACGGGGGATGTACACTGAAGCTTTCTTT.

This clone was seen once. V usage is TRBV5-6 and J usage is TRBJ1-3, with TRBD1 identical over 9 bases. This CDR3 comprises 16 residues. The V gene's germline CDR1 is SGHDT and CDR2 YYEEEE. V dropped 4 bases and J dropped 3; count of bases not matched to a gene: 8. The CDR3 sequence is CASSPGQGRNGNTIYF. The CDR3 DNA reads TGTGCCAGCAGCCCTGGACAGGGGAGGAATGGAAACACCATATATTTT.

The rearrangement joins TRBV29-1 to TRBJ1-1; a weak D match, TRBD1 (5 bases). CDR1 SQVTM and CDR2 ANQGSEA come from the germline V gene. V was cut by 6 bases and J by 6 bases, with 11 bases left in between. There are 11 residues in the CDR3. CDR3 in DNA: TGCAGCGTGGACCAAGGGGCTGAAGCTTTCTTT. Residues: CSVDQGAEAFF. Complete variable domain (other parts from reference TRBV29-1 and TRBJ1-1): SAVISQKPSRDICQRGTSLTIQCQVDSQVTMMFWYRQQPGQSLTLIATANQGSEATYESGFVIDKFPISRPNLTFSTLTVSNMSPEDSSIYLCSVDQGAEAFFGQGTRLTVV.

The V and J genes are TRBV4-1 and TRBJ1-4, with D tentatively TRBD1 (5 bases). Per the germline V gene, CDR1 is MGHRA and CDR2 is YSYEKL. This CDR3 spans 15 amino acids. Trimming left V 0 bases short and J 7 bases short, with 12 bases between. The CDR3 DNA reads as TGCGCCAGCAGCCAAGATGGGGACCTGGGTGAAAAACTGTTTTTT. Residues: CASSQDGDLGEKLFF.

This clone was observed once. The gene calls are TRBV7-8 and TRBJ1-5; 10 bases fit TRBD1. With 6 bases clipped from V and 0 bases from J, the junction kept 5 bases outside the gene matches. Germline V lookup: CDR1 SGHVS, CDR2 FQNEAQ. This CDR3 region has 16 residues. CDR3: CASSYGTGDSNQPQHF. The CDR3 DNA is TGTGCCAGCAGTTATGGGACAGGGGATAGCAATCAGCCCCAGCATTTT.